This TCR beta chain was identified in a study of tumor-infiltrating lymphocytes in primary liver carcinoma. The CDR3 has 13 amino acids. The V gene's germline CDR1 is SGHRS and CDR2 YFSETQ. V dropped 4 bases and J dropped 6 bases, with 10 bases sitting between them. Reverse transcription of 450 to 500 ng total RNA with a constant-region primer produced TCR beta cDNA. Construction of TCR beta libraries relied on three successive nested multiplex PCR rounds employing slightly modified ARM-PCR. Rounds one and two of PCR, each of approximately 11 cycles, were primed with TRBV1-TRBV30 forward primers and a C-beta reverse primer. MiXCR, run by TCRdb on the multiplex PCR reads, gives a single entry per CDR3 protein. The sample has approximately 88,000 distinct CDR3 sequences, just under 70% seen once. The table lists this clonotype with many counts. The study co-extracted DNA and RNA from about 20-30 mg of unsorted bulk tissue.

The clonotype originates from a man aged 35 to 55 with primary liver carcinoma and hepatitis B virus infection. V gene TRBV5-1 combines with J gene TRBJ2-2, with D tentatively TRBD1 or TRBD2 (6 bases each). Sequences were obtained from tumor-adjacent normal liver tissue. CDR3 sequence reads: CASSNREAGELFF. The CDR3 DNA is TGCGCCAGCAGCAACAGGGAGGCCGGGGAGCTGTTTTTT.